This T cell receptor beta chain was found in a study of CD8 T cells in Susac syndrome. The J segment lost 5 bases and the V segment lost 2 bases, leaving 7 bases of the junction unmatched. The CDR3 is 15 amino acids. Random hexamers were used to reverse transcribe an amount of about 0.5 to 1 ug RNA. TCRdb used MiXCR to reprocess the immunoSEQ multiplex PCR reads, holding one entry per CDR3 protein. The sample includes some 150,000 distinct CDR3 sequences, 94% of them seen just once. The chain links TRBV23-1 to TRBJ1-1, with 8 nucleotides matching TRBD1. TRBV23-1 is an open reading frame, and its role is uncertain. The receptor was derived from a human donor in good health. The sample comprised CD8+ T cells from PBMCs. CDR3 region: CASSQIRGRWTEAFF. The CDR3, as DNA: TGCGCCAGCAGTCAAATCAGGGGGCGCTGGACTGAAGCTTTCTTT.